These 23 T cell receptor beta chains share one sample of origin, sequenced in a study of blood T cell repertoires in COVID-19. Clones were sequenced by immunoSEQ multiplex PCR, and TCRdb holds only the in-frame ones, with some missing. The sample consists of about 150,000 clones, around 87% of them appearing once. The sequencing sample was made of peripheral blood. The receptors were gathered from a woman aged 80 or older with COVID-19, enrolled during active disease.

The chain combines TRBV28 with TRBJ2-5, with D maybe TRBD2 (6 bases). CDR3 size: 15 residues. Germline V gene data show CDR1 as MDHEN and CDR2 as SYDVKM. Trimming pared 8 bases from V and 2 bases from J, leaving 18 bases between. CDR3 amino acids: CASQSMASAQETQYF. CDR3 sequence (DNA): TGTGCCAGCCAAAGTATGGCTAGCGCACAAGAGACCCAGTACTTC.

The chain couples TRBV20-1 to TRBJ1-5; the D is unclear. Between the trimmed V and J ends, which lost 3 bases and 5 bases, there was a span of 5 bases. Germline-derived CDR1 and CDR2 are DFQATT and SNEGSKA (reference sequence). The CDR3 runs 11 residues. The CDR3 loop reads CSASRDQPQHF. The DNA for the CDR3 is TGCAGTGCTAGCCGAGATCAGCCCCAGCATTTT.

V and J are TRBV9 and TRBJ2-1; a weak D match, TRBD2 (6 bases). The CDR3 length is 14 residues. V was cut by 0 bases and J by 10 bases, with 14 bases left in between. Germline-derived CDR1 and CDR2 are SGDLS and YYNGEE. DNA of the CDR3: TGTGCCAGCAGCGTAGGGGACTCATTGAGGGAGCAGTTCTTC. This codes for CASSVGDSLREQFF.

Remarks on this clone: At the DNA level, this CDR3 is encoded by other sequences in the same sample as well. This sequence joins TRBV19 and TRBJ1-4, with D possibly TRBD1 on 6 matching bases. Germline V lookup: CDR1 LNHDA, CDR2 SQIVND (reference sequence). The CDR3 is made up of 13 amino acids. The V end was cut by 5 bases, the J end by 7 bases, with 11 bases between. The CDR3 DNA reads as TGTGCCAGTAGTGTCCAGGGGACTGAAAAACTGTTTTTT. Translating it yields CASSVQGTEKLFF.

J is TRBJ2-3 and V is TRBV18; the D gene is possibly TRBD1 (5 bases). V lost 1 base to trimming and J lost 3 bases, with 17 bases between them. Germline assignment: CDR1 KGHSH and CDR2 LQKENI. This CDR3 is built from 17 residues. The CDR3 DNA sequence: TGTGCCAGCTCACCACGTCCCCAAGGGGCCGGGACAGATACGCAGTATTTT. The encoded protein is CASSPRPQGAGTDTQYF.

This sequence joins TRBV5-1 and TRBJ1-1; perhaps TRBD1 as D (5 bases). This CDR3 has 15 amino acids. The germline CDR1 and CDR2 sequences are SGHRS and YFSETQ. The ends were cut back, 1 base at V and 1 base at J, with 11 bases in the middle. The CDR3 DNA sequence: TGCGCCAGCAGCTTGAGAACAGGAACGAACACTGAAGCTTTCTTT. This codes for CASSLRTGTNTEAFF.

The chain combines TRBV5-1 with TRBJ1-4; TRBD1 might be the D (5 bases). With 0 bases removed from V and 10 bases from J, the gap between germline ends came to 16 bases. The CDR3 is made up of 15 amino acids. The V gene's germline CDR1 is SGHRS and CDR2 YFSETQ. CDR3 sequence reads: CASSLEGREVGKLFF. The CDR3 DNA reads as TGCGCCAGCAGCTTGGAGGGCAGGGAGGTTGGAAAACTGTTTTTT.

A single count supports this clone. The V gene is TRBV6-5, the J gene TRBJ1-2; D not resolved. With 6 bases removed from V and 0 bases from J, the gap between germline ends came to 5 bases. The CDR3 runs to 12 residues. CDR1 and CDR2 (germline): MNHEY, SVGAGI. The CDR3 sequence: CASRLSNYGYTF. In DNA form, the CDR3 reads TGTGCCAGCAGACTTTCTAACTATGGCTACACCTTC.

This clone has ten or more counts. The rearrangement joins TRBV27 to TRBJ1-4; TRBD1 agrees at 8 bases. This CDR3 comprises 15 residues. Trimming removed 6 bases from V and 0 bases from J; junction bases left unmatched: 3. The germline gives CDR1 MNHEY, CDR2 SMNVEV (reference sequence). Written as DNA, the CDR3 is TGTGCCAGCAGCCCACAGGGGGCAACTAATGAAAAACTGTTTTTT. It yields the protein CASSPQGATNEKLFF.

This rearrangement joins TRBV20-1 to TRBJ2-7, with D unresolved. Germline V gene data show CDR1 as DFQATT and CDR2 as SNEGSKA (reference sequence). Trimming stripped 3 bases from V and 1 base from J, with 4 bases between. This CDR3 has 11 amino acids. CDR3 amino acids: CSASRSYEQYF. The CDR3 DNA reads TGCAGTGCTAGTCGTTCCTACGAGCAGTACTTC.

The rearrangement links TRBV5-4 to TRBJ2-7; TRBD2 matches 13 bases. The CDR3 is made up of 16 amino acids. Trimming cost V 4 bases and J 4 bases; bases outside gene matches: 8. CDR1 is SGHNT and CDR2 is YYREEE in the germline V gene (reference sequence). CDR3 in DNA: TGTGCCAGCAGCCCCGGACTAGCGGGAGTGGTGTACGAGCAGTACTTC. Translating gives CASSPGLAGVVYEQYF.

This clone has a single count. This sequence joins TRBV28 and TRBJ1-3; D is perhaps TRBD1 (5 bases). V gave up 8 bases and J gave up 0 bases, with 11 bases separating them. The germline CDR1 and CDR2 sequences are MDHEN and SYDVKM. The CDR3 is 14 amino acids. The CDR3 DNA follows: TGTGCCAGCGGACACAGCCACTCTGGAAACACCATATATTTT. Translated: CASGHSHSGNTIYF.

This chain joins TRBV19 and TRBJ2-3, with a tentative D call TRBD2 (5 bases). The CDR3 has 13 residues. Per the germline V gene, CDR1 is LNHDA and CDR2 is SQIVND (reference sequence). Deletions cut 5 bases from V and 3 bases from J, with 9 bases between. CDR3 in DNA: TGTGCCAGTAGTTGGCCGGGAACAGATACGCAGTATTTT. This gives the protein CASSWPGTDTQYF.

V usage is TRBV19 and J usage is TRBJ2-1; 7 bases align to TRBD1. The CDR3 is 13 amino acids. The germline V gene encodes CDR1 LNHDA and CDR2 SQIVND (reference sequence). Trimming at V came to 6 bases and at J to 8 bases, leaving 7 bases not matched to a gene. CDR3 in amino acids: CASSRDSSDEQFF. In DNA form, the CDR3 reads TGTGCCAGTAGCCGGGACAGTTCGGATGAGCAGTTCTTC.

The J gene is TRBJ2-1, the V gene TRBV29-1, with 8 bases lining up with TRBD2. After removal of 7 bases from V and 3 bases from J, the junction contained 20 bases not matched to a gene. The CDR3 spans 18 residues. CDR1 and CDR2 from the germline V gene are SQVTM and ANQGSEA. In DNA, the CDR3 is TGCAGCGCTATTATGATATCCTTGAGGACTAGCAGCTACAATGAGCAGTTCTTC. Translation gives CSAIMISLRTSSYNEQFF.

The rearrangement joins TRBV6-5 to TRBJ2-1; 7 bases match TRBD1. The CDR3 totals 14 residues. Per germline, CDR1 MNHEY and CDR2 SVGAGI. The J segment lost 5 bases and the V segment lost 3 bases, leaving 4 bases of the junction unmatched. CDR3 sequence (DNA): TGTGCCAGCAGTTATAAGGACAGGCACAATGAGCAGTTCTTC. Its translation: CASSYKDRHNEQFF.

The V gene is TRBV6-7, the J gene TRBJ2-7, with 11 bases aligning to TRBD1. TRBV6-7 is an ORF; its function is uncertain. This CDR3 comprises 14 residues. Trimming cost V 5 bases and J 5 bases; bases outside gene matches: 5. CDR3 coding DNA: TGTGCCAGCAGTCACTGGACAGGGGGCGACGAGCAGTACTTC. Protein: CASSHWTGGDEQYF.

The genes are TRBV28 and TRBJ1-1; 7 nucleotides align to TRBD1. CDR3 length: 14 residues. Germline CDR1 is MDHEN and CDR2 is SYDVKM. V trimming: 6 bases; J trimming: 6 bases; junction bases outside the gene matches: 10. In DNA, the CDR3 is TGTGCCAGCAGCTCCGGGACAGCCCCTCCTGAAGCTTTCTTT. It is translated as CASSSGTAPPEAFF.

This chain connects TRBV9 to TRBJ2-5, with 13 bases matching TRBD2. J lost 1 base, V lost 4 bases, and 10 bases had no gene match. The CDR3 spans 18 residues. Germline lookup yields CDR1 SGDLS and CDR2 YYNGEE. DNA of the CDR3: TGTGCCAGCAGCCCCGGGACTAGCGGGGCTTCCCTCCAAGAGACCCAGTACTTC. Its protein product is CASSPGTSGASLQETQYF.

This chain's CDR3 is CATLADSYNEQFF. As DNA, the CDR3 is TGTGCCACCTTAGCGGACTCCTACAATGAGCAGTTCTTC. The rearrangement joins TRBV6-5 to TRBJ2-1; TRBD2 is a possible D gene (6 bases). CDR1 MNHEY and CDR2 SVGAGI come from the germline V gene. This CDR3 region has 13 residues. V lost 10 bases, J lost 0 bases, and 10 bases lay in between.

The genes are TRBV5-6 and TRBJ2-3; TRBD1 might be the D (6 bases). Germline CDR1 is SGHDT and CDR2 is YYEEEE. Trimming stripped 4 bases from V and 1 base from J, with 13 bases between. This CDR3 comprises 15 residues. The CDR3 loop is CASSTQGIGTDTQYF. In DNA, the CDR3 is TGTGCCAGCAGCACACAGGGCATCGGCACAGATACGCAGTATTTT.

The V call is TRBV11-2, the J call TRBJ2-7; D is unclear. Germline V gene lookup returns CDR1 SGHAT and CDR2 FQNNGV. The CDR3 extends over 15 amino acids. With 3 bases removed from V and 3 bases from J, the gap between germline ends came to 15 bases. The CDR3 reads CASSLYQEAFYEQYF. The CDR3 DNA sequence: TGTGCCAGCAGCTTGTATCAGGAAGCCTTCTACGAGCAGTACTTC.

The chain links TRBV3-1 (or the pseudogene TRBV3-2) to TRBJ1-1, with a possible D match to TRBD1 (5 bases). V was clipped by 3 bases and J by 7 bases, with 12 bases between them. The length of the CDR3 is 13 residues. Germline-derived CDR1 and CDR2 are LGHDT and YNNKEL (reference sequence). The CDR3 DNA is TGTGCCAGCAGCCACGGGGGGACGTTTGAAGCTTTCTTT. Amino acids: CASSHGGTFEAFF.